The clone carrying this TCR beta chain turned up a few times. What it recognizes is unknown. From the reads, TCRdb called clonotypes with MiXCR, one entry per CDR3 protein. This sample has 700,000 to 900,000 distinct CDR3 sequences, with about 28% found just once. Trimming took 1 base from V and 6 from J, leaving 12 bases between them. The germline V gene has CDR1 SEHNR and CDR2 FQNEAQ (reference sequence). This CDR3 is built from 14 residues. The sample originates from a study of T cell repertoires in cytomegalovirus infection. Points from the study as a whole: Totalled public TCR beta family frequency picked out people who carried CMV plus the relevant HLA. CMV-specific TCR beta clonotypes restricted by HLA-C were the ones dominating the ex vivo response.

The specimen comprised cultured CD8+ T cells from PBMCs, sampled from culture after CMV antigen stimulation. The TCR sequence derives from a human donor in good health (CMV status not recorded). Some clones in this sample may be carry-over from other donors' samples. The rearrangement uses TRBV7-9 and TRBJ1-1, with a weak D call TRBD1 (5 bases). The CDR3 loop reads CASSLGGGRAEAFF. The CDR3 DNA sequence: TGTGCCAGCAGCTTAGGTGGGGGTCGGGCTGAAGCTTTCTTT.